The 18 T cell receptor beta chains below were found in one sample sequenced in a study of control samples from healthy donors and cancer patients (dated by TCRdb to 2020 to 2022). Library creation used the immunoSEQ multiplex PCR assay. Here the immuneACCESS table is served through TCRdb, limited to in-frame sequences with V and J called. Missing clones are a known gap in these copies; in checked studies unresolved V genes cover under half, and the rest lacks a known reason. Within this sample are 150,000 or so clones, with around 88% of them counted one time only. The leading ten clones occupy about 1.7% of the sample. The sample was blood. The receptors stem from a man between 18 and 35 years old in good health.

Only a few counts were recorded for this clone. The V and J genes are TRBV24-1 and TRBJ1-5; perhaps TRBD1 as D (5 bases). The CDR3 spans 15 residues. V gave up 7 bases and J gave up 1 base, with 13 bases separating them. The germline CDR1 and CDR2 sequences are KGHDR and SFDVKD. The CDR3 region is CATSPGTESNQPQHF. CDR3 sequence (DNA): TGTGCCACCAGCCCCGGGACCGAGAGCAATCAGCCCCAGCATTTT.

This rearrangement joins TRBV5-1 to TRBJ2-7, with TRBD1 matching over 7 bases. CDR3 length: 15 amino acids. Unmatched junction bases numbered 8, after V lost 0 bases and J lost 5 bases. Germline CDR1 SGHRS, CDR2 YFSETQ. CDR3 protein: CASSLAGTANNEQYF. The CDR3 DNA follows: TGCGCCAGCAGCTTGGCCGGGACAGCCAACAACGAGCAGTACTTC.

The CDR3 sequence is CASSTGSPDEQYF. In nucleotides, the CDR3 is TGTGCCAGCAGTACAGGGTCTCCGGACGAGCAGTACTTC. V is TRBV27 and J is TRBJ2-7; D might be TRBD1 (6 bases). The CDR3 consists of 13 residues. Germline V gene lookup returns CDR1 MNHEY and CDR2 SMNVEV (reference sequence). V lost 5 bases, J lost 5 bases, and 13 bases lay in between.

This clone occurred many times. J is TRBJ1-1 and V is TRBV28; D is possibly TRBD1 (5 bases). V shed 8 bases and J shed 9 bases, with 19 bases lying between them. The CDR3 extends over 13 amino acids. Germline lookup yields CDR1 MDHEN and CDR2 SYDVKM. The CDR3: CASLNRDARKAFF. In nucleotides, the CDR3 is TGTGCCAGCTTGAACCGGGACGCTAGGAAAGCTTTCTTT.

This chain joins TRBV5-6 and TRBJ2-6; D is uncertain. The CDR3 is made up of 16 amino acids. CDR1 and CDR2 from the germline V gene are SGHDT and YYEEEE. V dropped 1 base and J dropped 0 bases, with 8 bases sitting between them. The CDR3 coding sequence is TGTGCCAGCAGCTTGCAGATAGTCTCTGGGGCCAACGTCCTGACTTTC. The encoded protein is CASSLQIVSGANVLTF.

CDR3 bases: TGTGCCAGCAGTACCATAGGCGGACGCTGGGGCACTGAAGCTTTCTTT. This gives the protein CASSTIGGRWGTEAFF. The chain has TRBV28 and TRBJ1-1; D is undetermined. Trimming took off 5 bases at V and 4 bases at J, with 20 bases between the two ends. Germline V gene sequence: CDR1 MDHEN, CDR2 SYDVKM. CDR3 length equals 16 residues.

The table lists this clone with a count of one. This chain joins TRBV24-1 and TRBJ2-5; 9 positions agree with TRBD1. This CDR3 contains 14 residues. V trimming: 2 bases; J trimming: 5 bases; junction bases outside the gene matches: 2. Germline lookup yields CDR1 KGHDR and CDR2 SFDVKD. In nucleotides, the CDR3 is TGTGCCACCAGTGATTACGGACAGGGGGAGACCCAGTACTTC. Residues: CATSDYGQGETQYF.

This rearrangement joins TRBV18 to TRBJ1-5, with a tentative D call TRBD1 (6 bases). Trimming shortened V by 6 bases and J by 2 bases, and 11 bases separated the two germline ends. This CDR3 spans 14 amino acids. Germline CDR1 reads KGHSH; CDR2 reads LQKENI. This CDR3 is CASSLSGGNQPQHF. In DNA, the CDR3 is TGTGCCAGCTCCCTCTCAGGGGGCAATCAGCCCCAGCATTTT.

CDR3 sequence (DNA): TGTGCCAGTAGGGGGGCGGGCGCACGGGGGCCAGATACGCAGTATTTT. Translated: CASRGAGARGPDTQYF. The rearrangement links TRBV19 to TRBJ2-3; the D call may be TRBD1 or TRBD2 (6 bases each). Between the trimmed V and J ends, which lost 6 bases and 4 bases, there was a span of 20 bases. The CDR3 sequence is 16 residues long. Germline V gives CDR1 LNHDA, CDR2 SQIVND (reference sequence).

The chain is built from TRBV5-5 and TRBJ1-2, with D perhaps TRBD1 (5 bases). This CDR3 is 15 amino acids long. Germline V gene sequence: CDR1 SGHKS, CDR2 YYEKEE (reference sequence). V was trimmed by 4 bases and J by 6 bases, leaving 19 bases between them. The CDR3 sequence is CASSVLLGGGNGYTF. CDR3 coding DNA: TGTGCCAGCAGCGTGCTACTGGGGGGAGGTAATGGCTACACCTTC.

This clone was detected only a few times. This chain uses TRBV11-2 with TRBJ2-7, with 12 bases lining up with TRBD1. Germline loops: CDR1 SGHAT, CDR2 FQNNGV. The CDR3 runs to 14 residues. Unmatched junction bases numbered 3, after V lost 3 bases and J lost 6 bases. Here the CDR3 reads CASSLGQGALEQYF. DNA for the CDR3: TGTGCCAGCAGCTTGGGACAGGGGGCTCTCGAGCAGTACTTC.

Here the CDR3 DNA reads TGCGCCAGCAGCCAGCTGGGCCAGAAGGGGACTGAAGCTTTCTTT. Translated, it gives CASSQLGQKGTEAFF. This sequence joins TRBV4-3 and TRBJ1-1; D possibly corresponds to TRBD1 (5 bases). This CDR3 has 15 amino acids. In germline, CDR1 is LGHNA, CDR2 YSLEER. Trimming took 3 bases from V and 5 from J, leaving 16 bases between them.

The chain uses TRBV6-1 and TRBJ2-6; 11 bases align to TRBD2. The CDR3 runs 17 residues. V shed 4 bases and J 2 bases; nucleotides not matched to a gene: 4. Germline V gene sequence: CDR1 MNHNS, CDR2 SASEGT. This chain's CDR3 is CASSVAGGAAGANVLTF. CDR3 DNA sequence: TGTGCCAGCAGTGTAGCGGGGGGGGCGGCTGGGGCCAACGTCCTGACTTTC.

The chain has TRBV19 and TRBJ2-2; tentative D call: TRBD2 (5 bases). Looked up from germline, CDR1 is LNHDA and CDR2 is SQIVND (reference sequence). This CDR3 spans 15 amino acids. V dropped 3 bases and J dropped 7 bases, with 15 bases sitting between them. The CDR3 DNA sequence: TGTGCCAGTAGTATTGGAACGCGGGCTTTCGGGGAGCTGTTTTTT. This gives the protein CASSIGTRAFGELFF.

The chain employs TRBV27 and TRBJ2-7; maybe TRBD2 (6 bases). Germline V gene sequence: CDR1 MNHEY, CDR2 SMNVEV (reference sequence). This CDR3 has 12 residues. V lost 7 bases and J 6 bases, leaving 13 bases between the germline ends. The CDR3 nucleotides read TGTGCCAGCACCCCCCGGAGGGCCGAGCAGTACTTC. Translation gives CASTPRRAEQYF.

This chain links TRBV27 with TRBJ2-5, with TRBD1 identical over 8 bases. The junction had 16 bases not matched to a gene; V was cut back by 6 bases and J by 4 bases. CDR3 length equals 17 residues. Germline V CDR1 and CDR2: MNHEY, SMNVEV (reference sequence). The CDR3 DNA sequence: TGTGCCAGCAGCCCCGTCCTGGCAGGGGGCGCGGGAGAGACCCAGTACTTC. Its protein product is CASSPVLAGGAGETQYF.

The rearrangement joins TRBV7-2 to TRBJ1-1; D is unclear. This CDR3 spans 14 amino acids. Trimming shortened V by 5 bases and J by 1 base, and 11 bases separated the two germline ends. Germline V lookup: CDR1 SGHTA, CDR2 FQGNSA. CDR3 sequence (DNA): TGTGCCAGCAGCACACATGGGGAGAACACTGAAGCTTTCTTT. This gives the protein CASSTHGENTEAFF. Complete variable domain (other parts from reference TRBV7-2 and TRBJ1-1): GAGVSQSPSNKVTEKGKDVELRCDPISGHTALYWYRQSLGQGLEFLIYFQGNSAPDKSGLPSDRFSAERTGGSVSTLTIQRTQQEDSAVYLCASSTHGENTEAFFGQGTRLTVV.

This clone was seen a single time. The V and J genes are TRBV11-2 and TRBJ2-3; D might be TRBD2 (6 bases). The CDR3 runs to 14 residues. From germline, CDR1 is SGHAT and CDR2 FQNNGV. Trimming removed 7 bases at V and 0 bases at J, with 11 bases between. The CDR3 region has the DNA TGTGCCAGCAAATGGAGGGGAAGCACAGATACGCAGTATTTT. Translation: CASKWRGSTDTQYF.